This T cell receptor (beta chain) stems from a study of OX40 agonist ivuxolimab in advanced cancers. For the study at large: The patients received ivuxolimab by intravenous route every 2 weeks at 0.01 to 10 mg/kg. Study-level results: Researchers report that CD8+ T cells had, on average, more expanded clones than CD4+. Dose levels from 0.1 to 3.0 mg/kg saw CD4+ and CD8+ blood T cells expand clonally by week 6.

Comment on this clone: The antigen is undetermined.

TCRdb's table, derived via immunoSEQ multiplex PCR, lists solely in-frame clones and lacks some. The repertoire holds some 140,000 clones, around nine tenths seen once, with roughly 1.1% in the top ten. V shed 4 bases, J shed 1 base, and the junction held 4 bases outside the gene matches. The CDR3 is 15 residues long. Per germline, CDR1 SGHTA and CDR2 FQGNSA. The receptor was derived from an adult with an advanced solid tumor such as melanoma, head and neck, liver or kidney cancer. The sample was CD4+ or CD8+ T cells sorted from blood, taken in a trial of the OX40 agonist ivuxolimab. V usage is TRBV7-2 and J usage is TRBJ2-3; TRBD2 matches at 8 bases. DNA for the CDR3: TGTGCCAGCAGCTACACTAGCGGCGGCACAGATACGCAGTATTTT. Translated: CASSYTSGGTDTQYF.